This T cell receptor (beta chain) appears in the sequencing data of a study of CXCR3-negative and CXCR3-positive naive CD8 T cells. General study findings and limits: TRB CDR3s were more hydrophobic in CXCR3-positive than in CXCR3-negative naive cells. Fresh PBMCs went into most assays, and CXCR3 expression partly declined after cryopreservation. Memory CD8+ cells had much lower diversity, and both naive subsets had comparably high diversity.

The method, 5' RACE with UMI labels, was used to prepare the TRB cDNA libraries. TCRdb reprocessed the 5' RACE reads; each CDR3 protein has one entry and no DNA is given. The record lists roughly 90,000 distinct CDR3 sequences, of which the ten most abundant hold 1.7%. On this clonotype: The antigen remains unidentified.

Identification of naive CD8+ T cells rested on CD45RO-CCR7+CD27+CD95- status. The CDR3 sequence is 16 residues long. Germline V gene lookup returns CDR1 LGHDT and CDR2 YNNKEL (reference sequence). The sequencing sample was made of naive CXCR3- CD8+ T cells from blood. Subset specified: CD45RO-CCR7+CD27+CD95- naive CD8+ T cells lacking CXCR3 (TNR3-). The receptor was derived from a human donor in good health. Some clones in this sample may be carry-over from other donors' samples. This chain links TRBV3-1 with TRBJ2-7; the TCRdb call, TRBD2, lacks DNA for checking. CDR3 protein: CASSHLDSPPGLGQYF.